A selection of T cell receptor beta chains follows, all from one sample in a study of blood T cell repertoires in COVID-19. TCRdb keeps only in-frame clones here, not all; method: immunoSEQ multiplex PCR. Of about 60,000 clones in the sample, around four fifths were seen once. Material for sequencing was peripheral blood. The source of these receptors is a woman aged 70-85 years with acute or convalescent COVID-19. CDR3s include the opening cysteine and the closing phenylalanine or tryptophan. D genes are given only for firm matches. The size field is filled for only some rows; it gives once, few, many or a size class.

J	size	D	V	CDR3	DNA
TRBJ2-7	-	-	TRBV11-3	CASSSPISNEQYF	TGTGCCAGCAGCTCTCCAATCAGTAACGAGCAGTACTTC
TRBJ1-2	once	-	TRBV18	CASSPDRDYGYTF	TGTGCCAGCTCACCGGACAGAGACTATGGCTACACCTTC
TRBJ1-1	-	-	TRBV27	CASSLVGHTEAFF	TGTGCCAGCAGTTTAGTGGGGCACACTGAAGCTTTCTTT
TRBJ2-5	few	-	TRBV15	CATSRDTGETQYF	TGTGCCACCAGCAGAGATACGGGGGAGACCCAGTACTTC
TRBJ1-2	-	-	TRBV18	CASSLSVEGGNGYTF	TGTGCCAGCTCACTATCGGTTGAGGGCGGGAACGGCTACACCTTC
TRBJ2-1	-	TRBD2	TRBV5-1	CASSLGTSIHEQFF	TGCGCCAGCAGCTTGGGGACTAGTATACATGAGCAGTTCTTC
TRBJ1-4	-	-	TRBV19	CASSNGWRDEKLFF	TGTGCCAGTAGTAACGGTTGGAGGGATGAAAAACTGTTTTTT
TRBJ1-4	once	-	TRBV29-1	CSVEDLTVKGEKLFF	TGCAGCGTTGAAGATCTTACGGTGAAGGGGGAAAAACTGTTTTTT
TRBJ2-5	-	-	TRBV2	CASTSQETQYF	TGTGCCAGCACTAGTCAAGAGACCCAGTACTTC
TRBJ1-3	once	-	TRBV5-1	CASSLGGNSGNTIYF	TGCGCCAGCAGCTTGGGAGGTAACTCTGGAAACACCATATATTTT
TRBJ1-2	-	-	TRBV3-1/TRBV3-2	CASSQDRVGYTF	TGTGCCAGCAGCCAAGATAGAGTCGGCTACACCTTC
TRBJ1-5	once	-	TRBV19	CASSVGQIRYSNQPQHF	TGTGCCAGTAGCGTTGGACAGATTCGATATAGCAATCAGCCCCAGCATTTT
TRBJ1-5	-	-	TRBV24-1	CATSEAGPVNQPQHF	TGTGCCACCAGTGAGGCAGGGCCGGTCAATCAGCCCCAGCATTTT
TRBJ1-2	-	TRBD1	TRBV19	CASSIDQLRQGTYGYTF	TGTGCCAGTAGTATAGATCAGTTGAGACAGGGGACCTATGGCTACACCTTC
TRBJ1-4	-	-	TRBV5-6	CASNVRGWDEKLFF	TGTGCCAGCAACGTCCGGGGGTGGGATGAAAAACTGTTTTTT
TRBJ2-5	few	TRBD2	TRBV18	CASSPGRAKETQYF	TGTGCCAGCTCACCGGGGAGGGCGAAGGAGACCCAGTACTTC
TRBJ2-3	-	TRBD1	TRBV13	CASSSTRPGQGTDTQYF	TGTGCCAGCAGCTCCACTAGACCGGGACAGGGCACAGATACGCAGTATTTT
TRBJ2-3	few	TRBD2	TRBV5-1	CASSLGLAGAPPLATDTQYF	TGCGCCAGCAGCTTGGGACTAGCGGGGGCCCCCCCCCTAGCCACAGATACGCAGTATTTT
TRBJ1-6	-	TRBD1	TRBV7-9	CASSSPGTGSNSPLHF	TGTGCCAGCAGCTCCCCCGGGACAGGGAGCAATTCACCCCTCCACTTT
TRBJ2-3	-	-	TRBV29-1	CSVSTGTDTQYF	TGCAGCGTTTCTACAGGGACAGATACGCAGTATTTT
TRBJ1-3	-	-	TRBV10-2	CASSEWQGSSGNTIYF	TGCGCCAGCAGTGAGTGGCAGGGGAGCTCTGGAAACACCATATATTTT
TRBJ1-2	-	TRBD1	TRBV7-2	CASSWGQANYGYTF	TGTGCCAGCAGCTGGGGACAGGCAAACTATGGCTACACCTTC
TRBJ2-7	-	TRBD1	TRBV30	CAWRPGTASNYEQYF	TGTGCCTGGAGGCCAGGGACAGCGAGTAACTACGAGCAGTACTTC
TRBJ1-2	-	-	TRBV28	CASSLLTGLGRGYTF	TGTGCCAGCAGTTTACTCACAGGCCTCGGAAGGGGCTACACCTTC
TRBJ1-1	few	-	TRBV7-8	CASSPIQAGGNEAFF	TGTGCCAGCAGCCCCATCCAGGCGGGGGGGAATGAAGCTTTCTTT
TRBJ2-2	once	TRBD2	TRBV28	CASSFGGGVTGELFF	TGTGCCAGCAGTTTTGGTGGGGGGGTGACCGGGGAGCTGTTTTTT
TRBJ1-4	-	-	TRBV27	CASLDEKLFF	TGTGCCAGCCTCGATGAAAAACTGTTTTTT
TRBJ1-6	-	-	TRBV6-5	CASSYSNSPNSPLHF	TGTGCCAGCAGTTATAGTAATTCGCCTAATTCACCCCTCCACTTT
TRBJ1-1	-	-	TRBV14	CASSNSTMNTEAFF	TGTGCCAGCAGCAACTCCACCATGAACACTGAAGCTTTCTTT
TRBJ2-2	-	TRBD1	TRBV7-8	CASSGGQGKGIGELFF	TGTGCCAGCAGCGGGGGACAGGGAAAGGGAATTGGGGAGCTGTTTTTT
TRBJ1-2	-	TRBD1	TRBV5-4	CASSPTGADGYTF	TGTGCCAGCAGTCCCACAGGGGCGGATGGCTACACCTTC
TRBJ2-3	-	TRBD2	TRBV18	CASSLTSGDADTQYF	TGTGCCAGCTCACTGACTAGCGGGGATGCAGATACGCAGTATTTT
TRBJ2-7	-	TRBD1	TRBV19	CASSMDRSYEQYF	TGTGCCAGTAGTATGGACAGGAGCTACGAGCAGTACTTC
TRBJ2-3	-	-	TRBV13	CASSLSSDTQYF	TGTGCCAGCAGCCTGAGCTCAGATACGCAGTATTTT
TRBJ2-6	-	-	TRBV12-3/TRBV12-4	CASSLNVLTF	TGTGCCAGCTCCTTAAACGTCCTGACTTTC
TRBJ1-2	few	-	TRBV23-1	CASSHLAGLAIYGYTF	TGCGCCAGCAGTCACCTAGCGGGACTCGCCATCTATGGCTACACCTTC
TRBJ2-2	-	TRBD1	TRBV7-9	CASRHRGLDTGELFF	TGTGCCAGCAGACACAGGGGGCTGGACACCGGGGAGCTGTTTTTT
TRBJ1-6	-	-	TRBV30	CAWNDPTVSSYNSPLHF	TGTGCCTGGAACGACCCGACAGTTAGCTCCTATAATTCACCCCTCCACTTT
TRBJ1-5	once	TRBD1	TRBV5-8	CASSFITGASNQPQHF	TGTGCCAGCAGCTTTATTACAGGGGCGAGCAATCAGCCCCAGCATTTT
TRBJ2-5	once	-	TRBV5-4	CASSSRGANQETQYF	TGTGCCAGCAGCTCTCGGGGGGCCAACCAAGAGACCCAGTACTTC
TRBJ2-1	-	TRBD1	TRBV5-1	CASRSGTDSYNEQFF	TGCGCCAGCAGGTCCGGGACAGACTCCTACAATGAGCAGTTCTTC
TRBJ2-7	-	TRBD1	TRBV9	CASSASGTGSYEQYF	TGTGCCAGCAGCGCGTCCGGGACAGGGTCCTACGAGCAGTACTTC
TRBJ1-6	-	TRBD1	TRBV4-1	CASSQNIWTGVTSPLHF	TGCGCCAGCAGCCAAAACATTTGGACAGGTGTTACCTCACCCCTCCACTTT
TRBJ1-1	-	TRBD1	TRBV28	CASSFGDRDYTEAFF	TGTGCCAGCAGTTTTGGTGACAGGGATTACACTGAAGCTTTCTTT
TRBJ2-5	-	TRBD1	TRBV2	CASTPFDRGSQYF	TGTGCCAGCACTCCTTTCGACAGGGGCTCCCAGTACTTC
TRBJ2-7	-	TRBD1	TRBV3-1/TRBV3-2	CASSRTGTVSYEQYF	TGTGCCAGCAGCCGAACCGGGACAGTCTCCTACGAGCAGTACTTC
TRBJ2-1	-	TRBD1	TRBV3-1/TRBV3-2	CASTPGQLIYNEQFF	TGTGCCAGCACCCCGGGACAGTTAATCTACAATGAGCAGTTCTTC
TRBJ1-5	few	TRBD1	TRBV10-3	CAISESDRAQPQHF	TGTGCCATCAGTGAGTCTGACAGGGCCCAGCCCCAGCATTTT
TRBJ2-1	-	TRBD2	TRBV7-2	CASSLGPGVAGNEQFF	TGTGCCAGCAGCTTAGGCCCCGGAGTAGCGGGAAATGAGCAGTTCTTC
TRBJ1-1	-	-	TRBV24-1	CATSSGRGNTEAFF	TGTGCCACCAGTTCCGGCAGGGGGAACACTGAAGCTTTCTTT
TRBJ2-5	-	-	TRBV18	CASSPRSPGQQETQYF	TGTGCCAGCTCACCCAGGTCTCCAGGGCAACAAGAGACCCAGTACTTC
TRBJ2-4	-	-	TRBV11-2	CASSLGVAKNIQYF	TGTGCCAGCAGCTTAGGAGTCGCCAAAAACATTCAGTACTTC
TRBJ2-7	-	TRBD2	TRBV10-3	CAISGTGTSVPYEQYF	TGTGCCATCAGTGGCACCGGGACTAGCGTCCCCTACGAGCAGTACTTC
TRBJ1-5	-	-	TRBV19	CASSIDQGGGGHQPQHF	TGTGCCAGTAGTATAGATCAAGGAGGGGGGGGGCATCAGCCCCAGCATTTT